This is a list of T cell receptor beta chains from one sample in a study of spatial heterogeneity in lung cancer. TCRdb independently ran MiXCR on the 5' RACE reads; one entry per CDR3 protein. The sample includes roughly 8,900 distinct CDR3 sequences, 8.7% of them seen just once. Sequenced material: lung tumor tissue, taken at surgery. The receptors come from a female donor with early-stage non-small cell lung cancer. Both conserved end residues are part of each CDR3. A D gene is named only where the DNA matches it firmly. The size of a clone is reported for some rows only, either as once, few or many, or as a class for expanded clones.

abundance,v_gene,j_gene,d_gene,CDR3nt,CDR3aa
medium-sized,TRBV7-9,TRBJ2-5,TRBD2,TGTGCCAGCAGCCAAAGCGGACTAGCGGGGGGAGGAGAGACCCAGTACTTC,CASSQSGLAGGGETQYF
many,TRBV6-5,TRBJ2-3,-,TGTGCCAGCAGAGCTCCAGGGAAGGATACGCAGTATTTT,CASRAPGKDTQYF
many,TRBV7-9,TRBJ2-1,TRBD2,TGTGCCAGCAGCCTAGACAGCGGGGGAAGTTACAATGAGCAGTTCTTC,CASSLDSGGSYNEQFF
few,TRBV18,TRBJ2-1,-,TGTGCCAGCTCACCGCTAGATGAGCAGTTCTTC,CASSPLDEQFF
-,TRBV10-3,TRBJ2-3,-,TGTGCCATCAGTGATTGGCTAGCCGACACAGATACGCAGTATTTT,CAISDWLADTDTQYF
many,TRBV21-1,TRBJ2-7,-,TGTGCCAGCCTGTTTAATGGGGGACATAGTTACGAGCAGTACTTC,CASLFNGGHSYEQYF
many,TRBV4-2,TRBJ2-3,-,TGTGCCAGCAGCCATACTAGTGGTCGCACAGATACGCAGTATTTT,CASSHTSGRTDTQYF
medium-sized,TRBV30,TRBJ2-1,-,TGTGCCTGGAGTGCGCAGGTGTACAATGAGCAGTTCTTC,CAWSAQVYNEQFF
-,TRBV29-1,TRBJ2-5,TRBD2,TGCAGCGTTGAGAGTAGCGGGGAAGAGACCCAGTACTTC,CSVESSGEETQYF
many,TRBV3-1,TRBJ2-1,-,TGTGCCAGCAGTTTTAAGTTCAAATTCTACAATGAGCAGTTCTTC,CASSFKFKFYNEQFF
many,TRBV5-4,TRBJ1-6,-,TGTGCCAGCAGCTTGGGGGGCTCCTATAATTCACCCCTCCACTTT,CASSLGGSYNSPLHF
many,TRBV29-1,TRBJ2-7,-,TGCAGCGTTGTTCTCACAGCCTACGAGCAGTACTTC,CSVVLTAYEQYF
medium-sized,TRBV6-6,TRBJ2-1,-,TGTGCCACCCTACGAGGCGAAGGGGCCTACAATGAGCAGTTCTTC,CATLRGEGAYNEQFF
few,TRBV6-5,TRBJ2-5,TRBD2,TGTGCCAGCAGTTCCGGGACTAGCGGGGGGGGCCCTTGGGAGACCCAGTACTTC,CASSSGTSGGGPWETQYF
many,TRBV3-1,TRBJ1-6,-,TGTGCCAGCAGTTCGGGGATGTGGGGTTCACCCCTCCACTTT,CASSSGMWGSPLHF
medium-sized,TRBV20-1,TRBJ1-2,-,TGCAGTTGGCGCAGGCCAACCCTCAAGGAGGGCTACACCTTC,CSWRRPTLKEGYTF
medium-sized,TRBV7-2,TRBJ2-1,-,TGTGCCAGCAGCTTAGGGCTCAGTGAATACAATGAGCAGTTCTTC,CASSLGLSEYNEQFF
medium-sized,TRBV12-3/TRBV12-4,TRBJ2-3,TRBD2,TGTGCCAGCAGTTTTGGGCGGGGGGGCGTAGATACGCAGTATTTT,CASSFGRGGVDTQYF
-,TRBV12-3/TRBV12-4,TRBJ1-2,TRBD1,TGTACCAGCAGTCCCAAGGACAGGCCATTCTATGGCTACACCTTC,CTSSPKDRPFYGYTF
many,TRBV4-3,TRBJ2-1,-,TGCGCCAGCAGCCATCCCACGGGGAGTTCCAACGATGAGCAGTTCTTC,CASSHPTGSSNDEQFF
-,TRBV28,TRBJ2-7,TRBD1,TGTGCCAGCTTTGGGACAGAGACCTACGAGCAGTACTTC,CASFGTETYEQYF
medium-sized,TRBV9,TRBJ2-5,-,TGTGCCAGCAGCGTAGCGGGGGCCCATGTCTTCGAGACCCAGTACTTC,CASSVAGAHVFETQYF
many,TRBV4-1,TRBJ2-1,-,TGCGCCAGCAGCCAAGCCCAGCCCTCCTCCTACAATGAGCAGTTCTTC,CASSQAQPSSYNEQFF
-,TRBV28,TRBJ2-1,TRBD1,TGTGCCAGCAGTCAGGGGGGGACAGGGAATGAGCAGTTCTTC,CASSQGGTGNEQFF
medium-sized,TRBV12-3/TRBV12-4,TRBJ2-5,-,TGTGCCAGCAGTTTAGGAGGGACCAGTACAGAGACCCAGTACTTC,CASSLGGTSTETQYF
medium-sized,TRBV28,TRBJ2-6,TRBD2,TGTGCCAGCAGGGGGACTAGCGGCCTCTTCCCTGGGGCCAACGTCCTGACTTTC,CASRGTSGLFPGANVLTF
many,TRBV29-1,TRBJ1-2,TRBD1,TGCAGCGTCAGACAGGGGAGATCGTATGGCTACACCTTC,CSVRQGRSYGYTF
many,TRBV28,TRBJ2-7,TRBD2,TGTGCCAGCATACACAGCGGGGGAACCTACGAGCAGTACTTC,CASIHSGGTYEQYF
-,TRBV20-1,TRBJ2-2,-,TGCAGTGCTAACACGCGCCAGGGCGGGGAGCTGTTTTTT,CSANTRQGGELFF
many,TRBV6-6,TRBJ1-1,TRBD1,TGTGCCAGCGGATCATGGACAGGGGCCACTGAAGCTTTCTTT,CASGSWTGATEAFF
medium-sized,TRBV20-1,TRBJ2-1,-,TGCAGTGCTAGAGACCTGGTCAATGAGCAGTTCTTC,CSARDLVNEQFF
many,TRBV11-2,TRBJ2-3,-,TGTGCCAGCAGCCGGGGAGTTGGCACAGATACGCAGTATTTT,CASSRGVGTDTQYF
-,TRBV28,TRBJ2-7,-,TGTGCCAGCAGTTCTGAAGGCAGGGTCGCCCACGAGCAGTACTTC,CASSSEGRVAHEQYF
many,TRBV30,TRBJ2-4,-,TGTGCCTGGGACATCAAAAACATTCAGTACTTC,CAWDIKNIQYF
many,TRBV6-5,TRBJ1-2,-,TGTGCCAGCATCTCGTGGACTAACTATGGCTACACCTTC,CASISWTNYGYTF
medium-sized,TRBV7-2,TRBJ2-3,-,TGTGCCAGCAGCTTCCGGCAACAGAGCACAGATACGCAGTATTTT,CASSFRQQSTDTQYF
many,TRBV7-3,TRBJ2-2,-,TGTGCCAGCAGCCGCCTCGTGGGCGGGGAGCTGTTTTTT,CASSRLVGGELFF
many,TRBV7-9,TRBJ1-1,TRBD1,TGTGCCAGCAGTTTCCAGGGGGCTGAAGCTTTCTTT,CASSFQGAEAFF
-,TRBV7-9,TRBJ2-1,TRBD2,TGTGCCAGCAGCTACAATCAGCGGGGGCCATTCAATGAGCAGTTCTTC,CASSYNQRGPFNEQFF
medium-sized,TRBV5-1,TRBJ2-3,-,TGCGCCAGCAGCTTTGGGGCCCTCACAGATACGCAGTATTTT,CASSFGALTDTQYF
many,TRBV27,TRBJ2-7,-,TGTGCCAGCAGTTTAAATCTCGGGGCCTACGAGCAGTACTTC,CASSLNLGAYEQYF
many,TRBV25-1,TRBJ2-5,TRBD1,TGTGCCAGCAGTGTGGGGACAGGGGGCAAAGAGACCCAGTACTTC,CASSVGTGGKETQYF
many,TRBV20-1,TRBJ2-2,-,TGCAGTGCTAGACGGGGCACCGGGGAGCTGTTTTTT,CSARRGTGELFF
medium-sized,TRBV28,TRBJ2-7,-,TGTGCCAGCAGTTCCCAGGTCCCGAGCGGTGAGCAGTACTTC,CASSSQVPSGEQYF
many,TRBV29-1,TRBJ2-1,-,TGCAGCGTTGGACAGACATCCTACAATGAGCAGTTCTTC,CSVGQTSYNEQFF
many,TRBV5-1,TRBJ2-5,TRBD2,TGCGCCAGCAGCTTGGCTAGCGGGGGGGCCGAGACCCAGTACTTC,CASSLASGGAETQYF
few,TRBV5-6,TRBJ2-3,TRBD1,TGTGCCAGCAGCGTTCGACAGGGGGCATGGGATACGCAGTATTTT,CASSVRQGAWDTQYF
many,TRBV28,TRBJ1-2,-,TGTGCCAGCATGCAGTATGGTGGCTACACCTTC,CASMQYGGYTF
few,TRBV5-5,TRBJ1-5,-,TGTGCCAGCAGCTTGGTTGGGAGACAGCTACCCCAGCCCCAGCATTTT,CASSLVGRQLPQPQHF
few,TRBV10-3,TRBJ2-3,-,TGTGCCTCCCTTGGGGGTAGCGCCGCAGATACGCAGTATTTT,CASLGGSAADTQYF
medium-sized,TRBV28,TRBJ2-3,-,TGTGCCAGCAGTCAAACAGGGTCGTCAGATACGCAGTATTTT,CASSQTGSSDTQYF
-,TRBV5-1,TRBJ2-2,-,TGCGCCAGCAGCTTGGATCCCAGGGATGGCACCGGGGAGCTGTTTTTT,CASSLDPRDGTGELFF
many,TRBV7-2,TRBJ2-3,TRBD2,TGTGCCAGCAGCCCCCAAGGCGGGGGGGCCTATGGAGATACGCAGTATTTT,CASSPQGGGAYGDTQYF
medium-sized,TRBV28,TRBJ2-5,-,TGTGCCAGCGCCGGAGGTGGGCTGGTGACCCAGTACTTC,CASAGGGLVTQYF
medium-sized,TRBV7-2,TRBJ1-3,-,TGTGCCAGCAGCTTAGGGGGCCCTGTCTCTGGAAACACCATATATTTT,CASSLGGPVSGNTIYF